The clone carrying this T cell receptor (beta chain) appeared a single time. Its antigen is as yet unknown. J was trimmed by 0 bases and V by 4 bases; bases with no gene match: 3. The CDR3 has 15 residues. CDR1 and CDR2 from the germline V gene are MNHNY and SVGAGI (reference sequence). TCRdb itself ran the 5' RACE reads through MiXCR, one entry per CDR3 protein. The profile shows more than 1.5 million distinct CDR3 sequences, about 31% of them singletons. These data originate in a study of identical twins. Findings and caveats of the study: The authors noted that invariant MAIT and iNKT cells could partly confound zero-insertion analyses. Monozygotic twin pairs showed more out-of-frame TCR alpha sharing than models estimated. The degree of excess twin sharing was weaker in beta out-of-frame sequences.

The chain has TRBV6-6 and TRBJ2-4; 7 bases map to TRBD2. Sequencing input: cord blood. This TCR came from a newborn girl in good health. The CDR3 is CASSWGGPAKNIQYF. DNA for the CDR3: TGTGCCAGCAGTTGGGGAGGGCCAGCCAAAAACATTCAGTACTTC.